The 13 T cell receptor beta chains below come from one sample, sequenced in a study of CD8 T cells in cerebrospinal fluid in Alzheimer's disease. After re-calling the 10x single-cell sequencing reads, TCRdb lists one entry per CDR3 protein, DNA absent. This listing includes roughly 1,600 distinct CDR3 sequences. The sample comprised cerebrospinal fluid. These receptors were taken from a human donor with mild cognitive impairment.

Considering frequency, this clonotype is large. The J gene is TRBJ1-2, the V gene TRBV2; TCRdb's assignment of TRBD1 cannot be checked, as there is no DNA. From germline, CDR1 is SNHLY and CDR2 FYNNEI. The CDR3 contains 15 residues. The CDR3 sequence is CASFAETGAGYGYTF.

This clonotype shows up as medium-sized (0.01 to 0.1%) by frequency. The chain has TRBV28 and TRBJ2-1; TCRdb names TRBD2, which stays unverified in the absence of DNA. Germline V CDR1 and CDR2: MDHEN, SYDVKM. CDR3 length: 14 amino acids. Here the CDR3 reads CASSLTSPISEQFF. Together with reference TRBV28 and TRBJ2-1, the CDR3 gives the full variable domain: DVKVTQSSRYLVKRTGEKVFLECVQDMDHENMFWYRQDPGLGLRLIYFSYDVKMKEKGDIPEGYSVSREKKERFSLILESASTNQTSMYLCASSLTSPISEQFFGPGTRLTVL.

V usage is TRBV3-1 and J usage is TRBJ2-1; TCRdb picks TRBD1, but there is no DNA to check that call. Germline-derived CDR1 and CDR2 are LGHDT and YNNKEL (reference sequence). The CDR3 length is 14 residues. Here the CDR3 reads CASSNTGDGNEQFF.

In terms of frequency, this clonotype is large. This chain links TRBV6-5 with TRBJ1-1. The germline V gene encodes CDR1 MNHEY and CDR2 SVGAGI. This CDR3 has 13 residues. CDR3 loop: CASSYSGGLQAFF.

This chain connects TRBV15 to TRBJ1-6; TCRdb proposes TRBD1, but this gene call is untestable without DNA. The CDR3 contains 16 residues. CDR1 and CDR2 (germline): LNHNV, YYDKDF (reference sequence). The CDR3 is CATSRDLTGGGSPLHF.

By frequency, this clonotype registers medium-sized (0.01 to 0.1%). The chain carries TRBV10-3 and TRBJ1-5. The length of the CDR3 is 13 residues. Germline loops: CDR1 ENHRY, CDR2 SYGVKD. The CDR3 here is CAIRGDRDDPQHF.

By frequency, this clonotype is medium-sized. The rearrangement joins TRBV6-1 to TRBJ1-1. The CDR3 length is 15 residues. Germline assignment: CDR1 MNHNS and CDR2 SASEGT. The CDR3 protein is CASMTGQAQSLEAFF.

By frequency, this clonotype is medium-sized (0.01 to 0.1%). This rearrangement joins TRBV5-1 to TRBJ1-5. The CDR3 consists of 14 residues. The germline V gene encodes CDR1 SGHRS and CDR2 YFSETQ. The CDR3 reads CASSASDSNQPQHF.

This clonotype shows up as medium-sized (0.01 to 0.1%) by frequency. The chain couples TRBV20-1 to TRBJ2-1; TCRdb's D call of TRBD2 is untestable without DNA. Per the germline V gene, CDR1 is DFQATT and CDR2 is SNEGSKA (reference sequence). The CDR3 is 15 residues long. CDR3 sequence: CSARRGSSSYNEQFF.

This sequence joins TRBV4-2 and TRBJ1-5; TCRdb returns TRBD1, unconfirmable since there is no DNA. Germline V lookup: CDR1 LGHNA, CDR2 YNFKEQ. This CDR3 is built from 17 residues. This chain's CDR3 is CASSQGPQGNSNQPQHF.

This clonotype is called medium-sized based on its frequency. The rearrangement uses TRBV18 and TRBJ2-5; no DNA is available, so the TRBD1 call from TCRdb remains unchecked. Germline CDR1 is KGHSH and CDR2 is LQKENI. This CDR3 contains 15 residues. CDR3 in amino acids: CASSPPTGGWETQYF.

This chain connects TRBV15 to TRBJ2-7; TCRdb lists TRBD2, though no DNA is available to test this call. Germline V gene data show CDR1 as LNHNV and CDR2 as YYDKDF (reference sequence). This CDR3 is built from 12 residues. The CDR3: CATRGGAYEQYF. Filled out from reference TRBV15 and TRBJ2-7, the complete variable domain reads DAMVIQNPRYQVTQFGKPVTLSCSQTLNHNVMYWYQQKSSQAPKLLFHYYDKDFNNEADTPDNFQSRRPNTSFCFLDIRSPGLGDTAMYLCATRGGAYEQYFGPGTRLTVT.

In terms of frequency, this clonotype is medium-sized. The rearrangement joins TRBV9 to TRBJ2-1; TCRdb proposes TRBD1, but this gene call is untestable without DNA. The CDR3 consists of 18 residues. CDR1 SGDLS and CDR2 YYNGEE come from the germline V gene. CDR3 residues: CASSVATEGGRAYNEQFF. The variable domain in full, with the rest retrieved from reference TRBV9 and TRBJ2-1, is DSGVTQTPKHLITATGQRVTLRCSPRSGDLSVYWYQQSLDQGLQFLIQYYNGEERAKGNILERFSAQQFPDLHSELNLSSLELGDSALYFCASSVATEGGRAYNEQFFGPGTRLTVL.